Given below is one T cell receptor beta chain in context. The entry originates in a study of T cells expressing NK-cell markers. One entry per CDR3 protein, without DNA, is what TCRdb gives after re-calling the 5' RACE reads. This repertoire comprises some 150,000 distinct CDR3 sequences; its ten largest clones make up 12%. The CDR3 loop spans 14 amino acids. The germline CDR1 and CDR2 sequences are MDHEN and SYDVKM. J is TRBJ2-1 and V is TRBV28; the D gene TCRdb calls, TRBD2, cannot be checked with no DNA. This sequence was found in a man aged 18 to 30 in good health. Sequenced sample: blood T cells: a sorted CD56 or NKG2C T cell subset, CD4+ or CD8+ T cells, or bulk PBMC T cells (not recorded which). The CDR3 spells CASSEARPYNEQFF.